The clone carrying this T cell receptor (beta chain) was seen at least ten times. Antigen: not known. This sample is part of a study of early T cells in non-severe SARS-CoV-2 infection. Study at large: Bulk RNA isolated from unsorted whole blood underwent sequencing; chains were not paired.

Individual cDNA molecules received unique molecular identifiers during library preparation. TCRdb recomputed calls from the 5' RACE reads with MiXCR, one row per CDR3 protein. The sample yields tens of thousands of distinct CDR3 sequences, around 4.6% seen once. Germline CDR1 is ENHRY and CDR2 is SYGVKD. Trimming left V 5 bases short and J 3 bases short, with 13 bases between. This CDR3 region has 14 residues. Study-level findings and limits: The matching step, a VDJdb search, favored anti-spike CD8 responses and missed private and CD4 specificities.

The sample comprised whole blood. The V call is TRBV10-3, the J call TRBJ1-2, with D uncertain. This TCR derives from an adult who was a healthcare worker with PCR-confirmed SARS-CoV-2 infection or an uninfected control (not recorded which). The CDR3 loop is CAISSDGTYYGYTF. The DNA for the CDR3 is TGTGCCATCAGTTCGGACGGAACTTACTATGGCTACACCTTC.